This T cell receptor beta chain was retrieved from a study of T cell responses to AZD1222 COVID-19 vaccine. General study results and limits: Donors were chiefly white British, with a greater number of females, and clonal diversity was perhaps underestimated. Baseline antibody screening turned up just six seropositive AZD1222 recipients.

A remark on this clone: No antigen is known for it.

Germline assignment: CDR1 SGHNT and CDR2 YYREEE (reference sequence). The CDR3 has 15 residues. V lost 2 bases to trimming and J lost 2 bases, with 8 bases between them. Repertoires were generated with immunoSEQ multiplex PCR, while TCRdb's copy carries only in-frame clones and drops some. In the table there are fewer than 150,000 clones, roughly 87% of which are singletons. The sequencing used peripheral blood, collected 28 days after the second AZD1222 dose. The sequence was obtained from an adult who received the AZD1222 COVID-19 vaccine. The J gene is TRBJ2-6, the V gene TRBV5-4, with D unresolved. The CDR3 loop is CASSLPLAGANVLTF. In DNA, the CDR3 is TGTGCCAGCAGCTTACCCCTAGCTGGGGCCAACGTCCTGACTTTC.